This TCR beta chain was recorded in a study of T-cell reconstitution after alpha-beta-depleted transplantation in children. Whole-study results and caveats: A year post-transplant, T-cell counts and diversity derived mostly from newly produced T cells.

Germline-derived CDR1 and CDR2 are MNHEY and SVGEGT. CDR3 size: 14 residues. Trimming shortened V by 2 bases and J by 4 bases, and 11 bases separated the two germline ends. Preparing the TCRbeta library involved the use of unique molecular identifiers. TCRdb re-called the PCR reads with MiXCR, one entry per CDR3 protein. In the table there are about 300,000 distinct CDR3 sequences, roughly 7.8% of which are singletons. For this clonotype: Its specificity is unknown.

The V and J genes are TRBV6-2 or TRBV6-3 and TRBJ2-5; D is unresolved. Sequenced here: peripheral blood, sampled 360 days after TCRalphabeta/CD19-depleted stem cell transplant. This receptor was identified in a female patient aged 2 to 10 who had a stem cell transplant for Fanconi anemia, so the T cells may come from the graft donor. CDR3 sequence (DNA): TGTGCCAGCAGTTACCCGGACGTTTTAGAGACCCAGTACTTC. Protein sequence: CASSYPDVLETQYF.